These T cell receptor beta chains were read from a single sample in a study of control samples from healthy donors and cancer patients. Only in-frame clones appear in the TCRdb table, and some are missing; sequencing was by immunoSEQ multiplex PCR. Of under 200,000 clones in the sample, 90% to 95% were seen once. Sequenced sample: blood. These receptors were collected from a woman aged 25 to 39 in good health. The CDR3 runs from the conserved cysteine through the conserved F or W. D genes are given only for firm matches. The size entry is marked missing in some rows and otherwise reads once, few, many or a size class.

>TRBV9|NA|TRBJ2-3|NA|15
TGTGCCAGCAGCAAAGAGGTGGTGGGGACAGATACGCAGTATTTT
CASSKEVVGTDTQYF
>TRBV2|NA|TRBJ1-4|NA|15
TGTGCCAGCAGTGAACGGCGCAGGGGTAATGAAAAACTGTTTTTT
CASSERRRGNEKLFF
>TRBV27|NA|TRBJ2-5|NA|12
TGTGCCAGCAGTTTACAGGGGGAGACCCAGTACTTC
CASSLQGETQYF
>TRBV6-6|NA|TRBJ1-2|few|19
TGTGCCAGCAGTCACCTACTCCCACGTGTTGGCCAGGAACACTATGGCTACACCTTC
CASSHLLPRVGQEHYGYTF
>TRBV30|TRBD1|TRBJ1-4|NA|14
TGTGCCTGGAGGACGGGACAGCCTAATGAAAAACTGTTTTTT
CAWRTGQPNEKLFF
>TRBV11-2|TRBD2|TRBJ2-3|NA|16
TGTGCCAGCAGCTCAGAGACTAGCGGGAGCCCAGATACGCAGTATTTT
CASSSETSGSPDTQYF
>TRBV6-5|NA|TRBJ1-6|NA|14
TGTGCCAGTAACGACAGCTCCTATAATTCACCCCTCCACTTT
CASNDSSYNSPLHF
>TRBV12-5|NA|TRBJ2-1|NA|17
TGTGCTAGTGGTTTGCCTCAAACTAAGGGGGTAAACAATGAGCAGTTCTTC
CASGLPQTKGVNNEQFF
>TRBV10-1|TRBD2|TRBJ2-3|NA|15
TGCGCCAGCTGCCGACTAGCGGGAGAATCAGATACGCAGTATTTT
CASCRLAGESDTQYF
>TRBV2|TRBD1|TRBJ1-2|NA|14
TGTGCCAGCAGTGACAGGGGGCGGTATTATGGCTACACCTTC
CASSDRGRYYGYTF
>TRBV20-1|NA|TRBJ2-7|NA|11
TGCAGTGCTCGTCGACAGGACGAGCAGTACTTC
CSARRQDEQYF
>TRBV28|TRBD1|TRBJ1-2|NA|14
TGTGCCGTGACGGATGGGACAGGGACATATGGCTACACCTTC
CAVTDGTGTYGYTF
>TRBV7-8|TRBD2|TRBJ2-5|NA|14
TGTGCCAGCAGTCCCGGGCTAGCGGGAATGTCCCAGTACTTC
CASSPGLAGMSQYF
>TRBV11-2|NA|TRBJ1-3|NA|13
TGTGCCAGCAGCTGGGCCTTAGGGAACACCATATATTTT
CASSWALGNTIYF
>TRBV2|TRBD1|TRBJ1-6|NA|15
TGTGCCAGCAGTGAAGCGGGACAGGGAGAATCACCCCTCCACTTT
CASSEAGQGESPLHF
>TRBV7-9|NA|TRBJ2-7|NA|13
TGTGCCAGCAGCCCAGGGACTTCCTACGAGCAGTACTTC
CASSPGTSYEQYF
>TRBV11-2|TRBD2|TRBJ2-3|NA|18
TGTGCCAGCAGCTTAGATCCCCCGACTAGCGGGAGCACAGATACGCAGTATTTT
CASSLDPPTSGSTDTQYF
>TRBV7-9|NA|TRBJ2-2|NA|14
TGTGCCAGCAGCTTAGACAGTTTTACCGGGGAGCTGTTTTTT
CASSLDSFTGELFF
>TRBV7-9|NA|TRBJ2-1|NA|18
TGTGCCAGCAGCTTACAGACGGGAACGGTCGTTTCCTACAATGAGCAGTTCTTC
CASSLQTGTVVSYNEQFF
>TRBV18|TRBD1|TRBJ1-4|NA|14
TGTGCCAGCTCAGAGTCCGGGACAGGGGAGGAACTGTTTTTT
CASSESGTGEELFF
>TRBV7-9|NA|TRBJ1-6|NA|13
TGTGCCAGCAGCTGGACCATCGAGTCACCCCTCCACTTT
CASSWTIESPLHF
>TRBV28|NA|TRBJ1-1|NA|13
TGTGCCAGCAGGCAGGGTTTGAACACTGAAGCTTTCTTT
CASRQGLNTEAFF
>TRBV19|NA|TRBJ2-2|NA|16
TGTGCCAGTAGTGTGCAAAACCCTATGAACACCGGGGAGCTGTTTTTT
CASSVQNPMNTGELFF
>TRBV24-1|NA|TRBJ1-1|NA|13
TGTGCCACCAGTGATAGTATTTTTACTGAAGCTTTCTTT
CATSDSIFTEAFF
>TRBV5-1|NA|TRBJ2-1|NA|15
TGCGCCAGCAGCTTGGTCCGGGAAGGCTACAATGAGCAGTTCTTC
CASSLVREGYNEQFF
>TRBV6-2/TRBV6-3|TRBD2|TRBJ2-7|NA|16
TGTGCCAGCAGTTACAGTCAGCGGGAGGGCCACTACGAGCAGTACTTC
CASSYSQREGHYEQYF
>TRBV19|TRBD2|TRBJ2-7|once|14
TGTGCCAGTAGTCATACTAGCGGGGGCTACGAGCAGTACTTC
CASSHTSGGYEQYF
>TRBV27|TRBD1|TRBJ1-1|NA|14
TGTGCCAGCAGTTTCTTCGGGACAGCCTTTGAAGCTTTCTTT
CASSFFGTAFEAFF
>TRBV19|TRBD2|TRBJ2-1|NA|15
TGTGCCAGTAGTGGACTAGCGGGAGGGGGGGATGAGCAGTTCTTC
CASSGLAGGGDEQFF
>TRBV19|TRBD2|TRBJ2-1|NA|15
TGTGCCAGTAGTATCTATACTAGCGGGAGCAATGAGCAGTTCTTC
CASSIYTSGSNEQFF
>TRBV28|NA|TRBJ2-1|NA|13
TGTGCCAGCCGACTCGCAGGGGAACATGAGCAGTTCTTC
CASRLAGEHEQFF
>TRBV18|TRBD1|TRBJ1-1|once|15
TGTGCCAGCTCACCGCAGGGGGCGCCCGGCACTGAAGCTTTCTTT
CASSPQGAPGTEAFF
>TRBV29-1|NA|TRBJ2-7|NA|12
TGCAGCGTGAGTACCGGGGCTTCGGAGCAGTACTTC
CSVSTGASEQYF
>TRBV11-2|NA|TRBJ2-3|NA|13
TGTGCCAGCAGCTTGACAGGAGCAGATACGCAGTATTTT
CASSLTGADTQYF
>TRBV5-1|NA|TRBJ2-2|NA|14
TGCGCCAGCAGCTTGGTTTTATCCGGGGGGGAGCTGTTTTTT
CASSLVLSGGELFF
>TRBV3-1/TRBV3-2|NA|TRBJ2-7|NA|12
TGTGCCAGCAGCCAAGTCCCCTACGAGCAGTACTTC
CASSQVPYEQYF
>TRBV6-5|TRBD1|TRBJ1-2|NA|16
TGTGCCAGCAGTTACGGGACAGGACAGGAGATCTATGGCTACACCTTC
CASSYGTGQEIYGYTF
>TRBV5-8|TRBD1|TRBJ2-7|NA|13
TGTGCCAGCAGCCCCGGGACAGCACGAGAGCAGTACTTC
CASSPGTAREQYF
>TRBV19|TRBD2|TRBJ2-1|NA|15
TGTGCCAGTAGTATAGGAACTAGCGGTATCAATGAGCAGTTCTTC
CASSIGTSGINEQFF
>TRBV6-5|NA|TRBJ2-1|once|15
TGTGCCAGCAGTTACTCGCGGCCAGGCGGCGATGAGCAGTTCTTC
CASSYSRPGGDEQFF
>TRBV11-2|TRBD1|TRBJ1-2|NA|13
TGTGCCAGCAGCCTACAGGGGGACGCTGGCTACACCTTC
CASSLQGDAGYTF
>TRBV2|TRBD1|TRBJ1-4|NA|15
TGTGCCAGCAGAGCTAATAGGGGACAGGGCATCGAACTGTTTTTT
CASRANRGQGIELFF
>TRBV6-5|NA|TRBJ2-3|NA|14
TGTGCCAGCAGTTTCACAGGGAGAGCAGATACGCAGTATTTT
CASSFTGRADTQYF
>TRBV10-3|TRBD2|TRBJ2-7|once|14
TGTGCCATCAGAATTAGCGGGAGTTACGACGAGCAGTACTTC
CAIRISGSYDEQYF
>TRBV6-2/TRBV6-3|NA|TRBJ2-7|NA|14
TGTGCCAGCAGTTACTCGTGGATCATGTACGAGCAGTACTTC
CASSYSWIMYEQYF
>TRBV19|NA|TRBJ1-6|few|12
TGTGCCAGTAGTAGTGGGAATTCACCCCTCCACTTT
CASSSGNSPLHF
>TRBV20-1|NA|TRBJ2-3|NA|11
TGCAGTGCTAGTTTCTTGGAGGAGCGGTATTTT
CSASFLEERYF
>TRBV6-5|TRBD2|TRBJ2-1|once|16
TGTGCCAGCAGTTACGGTGCGGGAGGGGGGTTCAATGAGCAGTTCTTC
CASSYGAGGGFNEQFF
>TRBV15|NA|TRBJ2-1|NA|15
TGTGCCACCAGCAGAGTAGCGGACGCCTACAATGAGCAGTTCTTC
CATSRVADAYNEQFF
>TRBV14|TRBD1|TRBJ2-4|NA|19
TGTGCCAGCAGCTACGCGCCTGCAGGGACAGAACTAGCCAAAAACATTCAGTACTTC
CASSYAPAGTELAKNIQYF
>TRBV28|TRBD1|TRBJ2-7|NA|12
TGTGCCAGCAGTTTGGGACAGGGGATGCAGTACTTC
CASSLGQGMQYF
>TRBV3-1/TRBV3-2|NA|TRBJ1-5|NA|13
TGTGCCAGCAGCCAAGGACCAAATCAGCCCCAGCATTTT
CASSQGPNQPQHF
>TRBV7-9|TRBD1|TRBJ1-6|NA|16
TGTGCCAGCAGCTTAAGAGGGGGCGATGGTAATTCACCCCTCCACTTT
CASSLRGGDGNSPLHF
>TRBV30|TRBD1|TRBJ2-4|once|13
TGTGCCTGGAGTGTCCCACCCCAACAGGGGACCTCATTC
CAWSVPPQQGTSF
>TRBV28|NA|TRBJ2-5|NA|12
TGTGCCAGCAGTTTCCGCCAAGAGACCCAGTACTTC
CASSFRQETQYF
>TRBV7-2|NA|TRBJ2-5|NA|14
TGTGCCAGCAGCTTATCCCGTTCCGAATGGACCCAGTACTTC
CASSLSRSEWTQYF
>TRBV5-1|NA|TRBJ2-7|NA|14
TGCGCCAGCAGCTTCGGGGACGGTCTGGGGGAGCAGTACTTC
CASSFGDGLGEQYF
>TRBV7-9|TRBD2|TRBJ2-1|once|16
TGTGCCAGCAGCTTCTCCCTAGCGGGAAGCAGCAATGAGCAGTTCTTC
CASSFSLAGSSNEQFF